A selection of T cell receptor beta chains follows, all from one sample in a study of human T cells and chemical hapten exposure. TCRdb recomputed calls from the RACE reads with MiXCR, one row per CDR3 protein. The sample contains roughly 43,000 distinct CDR3 sequences, roughly 9% of which appear only once. The sample here was whole blood, taken in connection with sensitization to the hapten diphenylcyclopropenone (DPC). These receptors all stem from a woman in her thirties with alopecia areata. Some clones in this sample may be carry-over from other donors' samples. The CDR3 runs from the conserved cysteine through the conserved F or W. A D gene is named only where the DNA matches it firmly. The size of a clone is reported for some rows only, either as once, few or many, or as a class for expanded clones.

d_call j_call v_call clone_size cdr3_nt cdr3_aa
. TRBJ1-4 TRBV18 few TGTGCCAGCTCACCTGTGGCAGGCTCCGCTAATGAAAAACTGTTTTTT CASSPVAGSANEKLFF
. TRBJ1-1 TRBV19 many TGTGCCAGTGCAGACAAGTTGAACACTGAAGCTTTCTTT CASADKLNTEAFF
. TRBJ2-3 TRBV28 few TGTGCCAGCAGTCCCCCGGGGGCGCAGTACACAGATACGCAGTATTTT CASSPPGAQYTDTQYF
. TRBJ2-1 TRBV21-1 many TGTGCCAGCAGCAAAGCGCGATACAATGAGCAGTTCTTC CASSKARYNEQFF
TRBD2 TRBJ2-1 TRBV7-2 many TGTGCCAGCAGCCATCAGAGCGGGGGTCCACCCTACAATGAGCAGTTCTTC CASSHQSGGPPYNEQFF
TRBD2 TRBJ2-1 TRBV14 many TGTGCCAGCAGCCCCAGGGTAGCGGGGTGGGAATCTAAACTCTACAATGAGCAGTTCTTC CASSPRVAGWESKLYNEQFF
. TRBJ1-1 TRBV7-3 once TGTGCCAGCAGCCCCCTGGCCGCCGGGACGAACACTGAAGCTTTCTTT CASSPLAAGTNTEAFF
. TRBJ2-7 TRBV7-8 many TGTGCCAGCAGCTTATTTCCGGGGGCCCACGAGCAGTACTTC CASSLFPGAHEQYF
. TRBJ1-1 TRBV5-8 . TGTGCCAGCAGTCCAACCTTCAGAAACACTGAAGCTTTCTTT CASSPTFRNTEAFF
. TRBJ1-5 TRBV20-1 few TGCAGTGTGACCTATAGCAATCAGCCCCAGCATTTT CSVTYSNQPQHF
. TRBJ1-5 TRBV7-2 few TGTGCCAGCAGCCCACAGGGTAGCAATCAGCCCCAGCATTTT CASSPQGSNQPQHF
TRBD1 TRBJ2-1 TRBV6-1 few TGTGCCAGCAGTGAACCGGGACAGGAACCCAATGAGCAGTTCTTC CASSEPGQEPNEQFF
TRBD2 TRBJ2-3 TRBV7-8 few TGTGCCAGCAGCTTACCAGGCGGGGGACCCGCCCCAGATACGCAGTATTTT CASSLPGGGPAPDTQYF
. TRBJ1-2 TRBV12-3/TRBV12-4 few TGTGCCAGCAGTTGGTGGACGGCCGAGCGGGACTATGGCTACACCTTC CASSWWTAERDYGYTF
TRBD1 TRBJ2-7 TRBV7-2 many TGTGCCAGCACCCTCTCACAGGGGGCTGTTTTCGAGCAGTACTTC CASTLSQGAVFEQYF
TRBD2 TRBJ2-1 TRBV29-1 . TGCAGCGCTAGGGTGGCGGGGGGCTACAATGAGCAGTTCTTC CSARVAGGYNEQFF
. TRBJ2-1 TRBV7-8 few TGTGCCAGCAGCTTAGCTCAGGGCCTCAATGAGCAGTTCTTC CASSLAQGLNEQFF
. TRBJ1-1 TRBV18 . TGTGCCAGCTCACCAGGCGGGCACACTGAAGCTTTCTTT CASSPGGHTEAFF
. TRBJ2-3 TRBV6-5 . TGTGCCAGCAGTTACTCGAGGCAGAGCACAGATACGCAGTATTTT CASSYSRQSTDTQYF
TRBD1 TRBJ1-1 TRBV11-3 few TGTGCCAGCAGCTCGAACCGTACCGGGACAGTGAACACTGAAGCTTTCTTT CASSSNRTGTVNTEAFF
TRBD2 TRBJ2-2 TRBV27 few TGTGCCAGCAGTTTATCGGGGGGGGCGAACACCGGGGAGCTGTTTTTT CASSLSGGANTGELFF
. TRBJ2-1 TRBV7-7 . TGTGCTAGCAGCTTACGGGCAGACCTCTACAATGAGCAGTTCTTC CASSLRADLYNEQFF
. TRBJ2-2 TRBV5-4 few TGTGCCAGCAGCTTCTGGACCACCGGGGAGCTGTTTTTT CASSFWTTGELFF
. TRBJ2-7 TRBV29-1 few TGCAGCGTTGATACCGACACCTACGAGCAGTACTTC CSVDTDTYEQYF
. TRBJ2-3 TRBV6-5 . TGTGCCAGCAGTGAACCTGGGGGCGGAACAGATACGCAGTATTTT CASSEPGGGTDTQYF
TRBD1 TRBJ1-1 TRBV6-6 few TGTGCCAGCAGTTACTCCGGACAGGAAAACACTGAAGCTTTCTTT CASSYSGQENTEAFF
TRBD2 TRBJ2-1 TRBV5-1 many TGCGCCAGCAGCTCGAGCGGGGGTGAGCAGTTCTTC CASSSSGGEQFF
TRBD2 TRBJ2-7 TRBV6-2/TRBV6-3 many TGTGCCAGCAGCCGCGAACTAGCGGGCTACGAGCAGTACTTC CASSRELAGYEQYF
TRBD1 TRBJ1-1 TRBV5-1 once TGCGCCAGCAGCTGGGGGACAGGGGGTACGACTGAAGCTTTCTTT CASSWGTGGTTEAFF
TRBD2 TRBJ2-4 TRBV7-2 few TGTGCCAGCAGCCCGGGACTAGCGGGGAGAATGATGTCTTCGTCGACCAAAAACATTCAGTACTTC CASSPGLAGRMMSSSTKNIQYF
. TRBJ1-1 TRBV29-1 . TGCAGCGGACAAGCAGGGACACTGAACACTGAAGCTTTCTTT CSGQAGTLNTEAFF
. TRBJ1-1 TRBV7-6 few TGTGCCAGCAGCTTATCGGGGTTCGGCACTGAAGCTTTCTTT CASSLSGFGTEAFF
TRBD2 TRBJ2-3 TRBV10-3 . TGTGCCATCAGCCAGCGGGGGGGCCTTCCAGATACGCAGTATTTT CAISQRGGLPDTQYF
. TRBJ2-3 TRBV29-1 few TGCAGCGTGGAGCTGGCGGGCACAGATACGCAGTATTTT CSVELAGTDTQYF
. TRBJ2-1 TRBV12-3/TRBV12-4 . TGTGCCAGCAGTGGGACTGTGGAGGCGCAGTTCTTC CASSGTVEAQFF
TRBD2 TRBJ2-3 TRBV28 . TGTGCCAGTCCACCAGCGGGGGAATGGGATACGCAGTATTTT CASPPAGEWDTQYF
TRBD1 TRBJ2-1 TRBV27 . TGTGCCAGCAGTACAGGGGGGTACAATGAGCAGTTCTTC CASSTGGYNEQFF
TRBD1 TRBJ1-6 TRBV6-5 . TGTGCCAGCAGGACAGGGCCCTCACCCCTCCACTTT CASRTGPSPLHF
TRBD2 TRBJ2-3 TRBV30 few TGTGCCTGGAGGACTAGCCCAGATACGCAGTATTTT CAWRTSPDTQYF
TRBD2 TRBJ2-4 TRBV19 many TGTGCCAGTAGTATAGAAAACTATGCGGGGGGCTTGGCCAAAAACATTCAGTACTTC CASSIENYAGGLAKNIQYF
. TRBJ1-6 TRBV11-2 . TGTGCCAGCAGCTCCTGGAAGTCCTATAATTCACCCCTCCACTTT CASSSWKSYNSPLHF
. TRBJ2-5 TRBV19 . TGTGCCAGTAGTACCGGGCGGGACTTCCGAGTAGAGACCCAGTACTTC CASSTGRDFRVETQYF
TRBD1 TRBJ2-7 TRBV20-1 many TGCAGTGCTAGAGGTGGGACAGGCCTATCAAGGGAGCAGTACTTC CSARGGTGLSREQYF
. TRBJ2-3 TRBV7-9 . TGTGCCAGCAGCCCAACCTCCCCAGCGGTAGATACGCAGTATTTT CASSPTSPAVDTQYF
. TRBJ2-3 TRBV27 many TGTGCCAGCAGTTTGCAGGGCCCCACAGATACGCAGTATTTT CASSLQGPTDTQYF
TRBD1 TRBJ2-2 TRBV19 many TGTGCCAGTAGTGTGCAGGGGGCGCAACCAGGGGAGCTGTTTTTT CASSVQGAQPGELFF
. TRBJ2-3 TRBV6-2/TRBV6-3 many TGTGCCAGCAGTACGGGGGAAACGCAGTATTTT CASSTGETQYF
. TRBJ1-5 TRBV15 . TGTGCCACCAGCAGAGAGGGGTTTTCTCAGCCCCAGCATTTT CATSREGFSQPQHF
. TRBJ2-7 TRBV12-3/TRBV12-4 few TGTGCCAGCAGTTTAGCGCTCGGGCAGGGGATTTTTTACGAGCAGTACTTC CASSLALGQGIFYEQYF
TRBD2 TRBJ2-3 TRBV6-1 . TGTGCCAGCACATCCCTAGCGGGGGTTTTCACAGATACGCAGTATTTT CASTSLAGVFTDTQYF
. TRBJ2-7 TRBV20-1 few TGCAGTGCTAGAGATTTGGGAGAAATCTACGAGCAGTACTTC CSARDLGEIYEQYF
. TRBJ1-5 TRBV20-1 many TGCAGTGCCCGGCCTGGGATGAGCAATCAGCCCCAGCATTTT CSARPGMSNQPQHF
TRBD1 TRBJ2-3 TRBV7-2 few TGTGCCAGCAGCTTCCAGGACAGGCAGGGAGATACGCAGTATTTT CASSFQDRQGDTQYF
TRBD1 TRBJ2-6 TRBV27 once TGTGCCAGCAGTCTCTACAGGGGGGCTGGGGCCAACGTCCTGACTTTC CASSLYRGAGANVLTF
. TRBJ1-1 TRBV5-1 few TGCGCCAGCAGTTTGGGGGCATGGACGGAGAACACTGAAGCTTTCTTT CASSLGAWTENTEAFF
TRBD1 TRBJ1-5 TRBV28 few TGTGCCAGCAGACTCGGACAGGGGTATCAGCCCCAGCATTTT CASRLGQGYQPQHF
TRBD1 TRBJ2-7 TRBV4-3 few TGCGCCAGCAGCCAAGCCCCGGGACAGGCTTACGAGCAGTACTTC CASSQAPGQAYEQYF